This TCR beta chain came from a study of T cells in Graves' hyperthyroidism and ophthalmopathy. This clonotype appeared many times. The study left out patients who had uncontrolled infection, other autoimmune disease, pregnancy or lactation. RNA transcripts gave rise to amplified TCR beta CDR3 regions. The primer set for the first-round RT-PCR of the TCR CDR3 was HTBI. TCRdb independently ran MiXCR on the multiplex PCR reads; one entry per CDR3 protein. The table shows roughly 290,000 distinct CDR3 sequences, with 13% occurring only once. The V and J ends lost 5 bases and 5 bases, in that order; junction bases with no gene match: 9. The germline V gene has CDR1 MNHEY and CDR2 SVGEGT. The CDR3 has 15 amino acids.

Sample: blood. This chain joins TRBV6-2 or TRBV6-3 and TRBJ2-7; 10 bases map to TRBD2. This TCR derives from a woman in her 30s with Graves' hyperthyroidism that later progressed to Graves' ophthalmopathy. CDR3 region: CASSHGLAELNEQYF. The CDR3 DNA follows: TGTGCCAGCAGTCACGGACTAGCGGAACTCAACGAGCAGTACTTC.